These 29 T cell receptor beta chains came from one sample sequenced in a study of blood T cell repertoires in COVID-19. Generated by immunoSEQ multiplex PCR, the TCRdb table keeps only in-frame clones and is missing some. The table has over 150,000 clones, 85% to 95% seen once. Sequenced: peripheral blood. These receptor sequences come from a man aged 45 to 65 with acute or convalescent COVID-19.

V usage is TRBV30 and J usage is TRBJ2-5, with TRBD2 matching 9 bases. Germline-derived CDR1 and CDR2 are GTSNPN and SVGIG (reference sequence). The CDR3 length is 16 residues. V was pared by 2 bases and J by 5 bases, with 12 bases of the junction left unmatched. CDR3 loop: CAWSSIAGALLETQYF. CDR3 DNA sequence: TGTGCCTGGAGTAGTATAGCGGGAGCGCTGTTGGAGACCCAGTACTTC. Together with reference TRBV30 and TRBJ2-5, the CDR3 gives the full variable domain: SQTIHQWPATLVQPVGSPLSLECTVEGTSNPNLYWYRQAAGRGLQLLFYSVGIGQISSEVPQNLSASRPQDRQFILSSKKLLLSDSGFYLCAWSSIAGALLETQYFGPGTRLLVL.

The chain is built from TRBV7-8 and TRBJ2-5; the match to TRBD2 covers 14 bases. The CDR3 runs 18 residues. Germline CDR1 reads SGHVS; CDR2 reads FQNEAQ. The ends lost 5 bases at V and 4 bases at J; junction bases unmatched: 12. In DNA form, the CDR3 reads TGTGCCAGCAGCCTCGGACTAGCGGGGGGAGGCAGGGGAGAGACCCAGTACTTC. Translating it yields CASSLGLAGGGRGETQYF.

The CDR3 is CATALRGQPQHF. In nucleotides, the CDR3 is TGTGCCACCGCCCTCAGGGGCCAGCCCCAGCATTTT. This sequence joins TRBV19 and TRBJ1-5, with D possibly matching TRBD1 (6 bases). Trimming removed 10 bases from V and 7 bases from J, with 14 bases in between. CDR3 length: 12 residues. Germline CDR1 LNHDA, CDR2 SQIVND (reference sequence).

The chain links TRBV5-1 to TRBJ2-2; possible D gene TRBD1, 5 bases. Germline-derived CDR1 and CDR2 are SGHRS and YFSETQ. Trimming removed 0 bases at V and 2 bases at J, with 8 bases between. This CDR3 is 15 amino acids long. The CDR3 region has the DNA TGCGCCAGCAGCTTGGAGGGGCAAAACACCGGGGAGCTGTTTTTT. Residues: CASSLEGQNTGELFF.

CDR3 sequence (DNA): TGTGCCAGCAGTCCACCCCCGGGACTAGCGCCCAAAAACATTCAGTACTTC. Residues: CASSPPPGLAPKNIQYF. The rearrangement joins TRBV27 to TRBJ2-4, with 10 nucleotides matching TRBD2. V dropped 5 bases and J dropped 2; count of bases not matched to a gene: 9. CDR1 MNHEY and CDR2 SMNVEV come from the germline V gene (reference sequence). This CDR3 is 17 amino acids long.

This clone was counted only a few times. The chain joins TRBV7-9 to TRBJ1-6, with 7 positions matching TRBD1. There are 19 residues in the CDR3. J was trimmed by 5 bases and V by 1 base; bases with no gene match: 14. The V gene's germline CDR1 is SEHNR and CDR2 FQNEAQ (reference sequence). The DNA for the CDR3 is TGTGCCAGCAGCTTAGTGAAAAGGGGGCGCAGTGTAAATAATTCACCCCTCCACTTT. The encoded protein is CASSLVKRGRSVNNSPLHF.

V and J are TRBV10-3 and TRBJ2-2; D gene ambiguous. This CDR3 spans 15 amino acids. Germline V gene data show CDR1 as ENHRY and CDR2 as SYGVKD. The V end lost 0 bases, the J end lost 6 bases, and 11 bases lay between the germline ends. DNA for the CDR3: TGTGCCATCAGTGAGTCGTTGCTAGTCGCCGGGGAGCTGTTTTTT. It yields the protein CAISESLLVAGELFF.

The J gene is TRBJ1-1, the V gene TRBV6-5, with D tentatively TRBD1 (5 bases). The CDR3 is 15 residues long. Deletions cut 8 bases from V and 4 bases from J, with 20 bases between. Germline V CDR1 and CDR2: MNHEY, SVGAGI. The CDR3 nucleotides are TGTGCCAGCCTCCGGAGAGAGGGAGGGGTCACTGAAGCTTTCTTT. This encodes CASLRREGGVTEAFF.

The V and J genes are TRBV4-2 and TRBJ1-4; 9 bases agree with TRBD1. The germline V gene has CDR1 LGHNA and CDR2 YNFKEQ. The CDR3 consists of 17 residues. V shed 5 bases and J 3 bases; nucleotides not matched to a gene: 10. The CDR3 loop reads CASSSMGTGTSNEKLFF. The CDR3 bases are TGTGCCAGCAGCTCCATGGGGACAGGGACTTCTAATGAAAAACTGTTTTTT.

Points on this clone: Other DNA sequences of this sample code for an identical CDR3. This rearrangement joins TRBV7-9 to TRBJ2-1, with TRBD1 matching over 8 bases. Germline CDR1 is SEHNR and CDR2 is FQNEAQ (reference sequence). The CDR3 totals 15 residues. Trimming at V came to 6 bases and at J to 2 bases, leaving 6 bases not matched to a gene. Here the CDR3 reads CASRPDRGPYNEQFF. Written as DNA, the CDR3 is TGTGCCAGCAGGCCCGACAGGGGCCCCTACAATGAGCAGTTCTTC.

V gene TRBV7-2 combines with J gene TRBJ2-1, with 8 bases fitting TRBD2. The ends lost 0 bases at V and 5 bases at J; junction bases unmatched: 6. CDR3 size: 16 residues. CDR1 and CDR2 from the germline V gene are SGHTA and FQGNSA. The CDR3 coding sequence is TGTGCCAGCAGCTTAGCTGTAGCGGGGCGAAACAATGAGCAGTTCTTC. Residues: CASSLAVAGRNNEQFF. Complete variable domain (other parts from reference TRBV7-2 and TRBJ2-1): GAGVSQSPSNKVTEKGKDVELRCDPISGHTALYWYRQSLGQGLEFLIYFQGNSAPDKSGLPSDRFSAERTGGSVSTLTIQRTQQEDSAVYLCASSLAVAGRNNEQFFGPGTRLTVL.

This clone has just one count. The CDR3 reads CASSQLSGGSSYNEQFF. The CDR3 DNA sequence: TGTGCCAGCAGCCAGCTTAGCGGGGGAAGCTCCTACAATGAGCAGTTCTTC. The chain joins TRBV7-8 to TRBJ2-1, with TRBD2 matching 9 bases. The ends lost 5 bases at V and 0 bases at J; junction bases unmatched: 8. There are 17 residues in the CDR3. CDR1 SGHVS and CDR2 FQNEAQ come from the germline V gene.

The chain joins TRBV18 to TRBJ1-2, with 9 bases aligning to TRBD1. Per the germline V gene, CDR1 is KGHSH and CDR2 is LQKENI. The J segment lost 1 base and the V segment lost 1 base, leaving 7 bases of the junction unmatched. CDR3 length equals 17 residues. The CDR3 DNA sequence: TGTGCCAGCTCACCACTCGGGACAGGGTTAGATAACTATGGCTACACCTTC. Amino acid sequence: CASSPLGTGLDNYGYTF.

The chain links TRBV6-6 to TRBJ1-4, with D perhaps matching TRBD1 (6 bases). The CDR3 extends over 14 amino acids. Deletions cut 7 bases from V and 8 bases from J, with 17 bases between. CDR1 is MNHNY, CDR2 SVGAGI, per germline (reference sequence). The CDR3 sequence: CASTKDRSAEKLFF. Here the CDR3 DNA reads TGTGCCAGCACCAAGGACAGATCGGCGGAAAAACTGTTTTTT.

J is TRBJ2-7 and V is TRBV11-2; D possibly corresponds to TRBD2 (6 bases). Deletions cut 3 bases from V and 2 bases from J, with 11 bases between. The CDR3 length is 14 residues. Per the germline V gene, CDR1 is SGHAT and CDR2 is FQNNGV. The CDR3 DNA is TGTGCCAGCAGCTTTGAGGTAGCGGCCTACGAGCAGTACTTC. Its protein product is CASSFEVAAYEQYF.

The chain links TRBV27 to TRBJ2-1, with D tentatively TRBD2 (6 bases). Germline V gives CDR1 MNHEY, CDR2 SMNVEV (reference sequence). V was clipped by 6 bases and J by 9 bases, with 15 bases between them. This CDR3 comprises 13 residues. The DNA for the CDR3 is TGTGCCAGCAGCCTGCGGGGCGGCATTGAGCAGTTCTTC. Its protein is CASSLRGGIEQFF.

This clone was counted a single time. The rearrangement uses TRBV7-3 and TRBJ1-5; 8 bases line up with TRBD1. Germline CDR1 reads SGHTA; CDR2 reads FQGTGA. The CDR3 loop spans 14 amino acids. After removal of 6 bases from V and 5 bases from J, the junction contained 6 bases not matched to a gene. Here the CDR3 DNA reads TGTGCCAGCAGGGTCGGGACAGGTGATCAGCCCCAGCATTTT. Protein product: CASRVGTGDQPQHF.

The chain carries TRBV28 and TRBJ1-1, with 10 bases fitting TRBD1. In germline, CDR1 is MDHEN, CDR2 SYDVKM. There are 17 residues in the CDR3. The J segment lost 3 bases and the V segment lost 3 bases, leaving 10 bases of the junction unmatched. The CDR3 reads CASSFPRDRGRDTEAFF. The CDR3 DNA reads TGTGCCAGCAGTTTCCCCCGGGACAGGGGCCGGGACACTGAAGCTTTCTTT.

V and J are TRBV12-3 or TRBV12-4 and TRBJ2-5, with TRBD2 matching 7 bases. J lost 5 bases, V lost 3 bases, and 3 bases had no gene match. There are 13 residues in the CDR3. For the CDR3, the DNA is TGTGCCAGCAGTTTTAGCGGGTGGGAGACCCAGTACTTC. Translation gives CASSFSGWETQYF.

This clone was detected a few times. This chain links TRBV3-1 (or the pseudogene TRBV3-2) with TRBJ1-4; D unresolved. CDR1 and CDR2 (germline): LGHDT, YNNKEL (reference sequence). This CDR3 spans 15 amino acids. V shed 4 bases and J shed 5 bases, with 14 bases lying between them. The CDR3 coding sequence is TGTGCCAGCAGCCCTGGGCCGACCAGAAATGAAAAACTGTTTTTT. Protein sequence: CASSPGPTRNEKLFF.

This clone was seen once. The J gene is TRBJ2-7, the V gene TRBV18; a possible D gene is TRBD1 (6 bases). This CDR3 is built from 15 residues. CDR1 and CDR2 from the germline V gene are KGHSH and LQKENI. V was cut by 5 bases and J by 2 bases, with 16 bases left in between. In nucleotides, the CDR3 is TGTGCCAGCTCAACCTCCGGGACACATCCCTACGAGCAGTACTTC. It specifies CASSTSGTHPYEQYF.

This chain joins TRBV5-4 and TRBJ2-5, with D perhaps TRBD1 (5 bases). The CDR3 is 14 residues long. Trimming pared 7 bases from V and 0 bases from J, leaving 13 bases between. The V gene's germline CDR1 is SGHNT and CDR2 YYREEE (reference sequence). CDR3 in amino acids: CASYRDRYQETQYF. The CDR3 bases are TGTGCCAGCTACCGAGACAGATACCAAGAGACCCAGTACTTC.

The V call is TRBV7-9, the J call TRBJ1-5; 7 bases line up with TRBD1. V dropped 5 bases and J dropped 4; count of bases not matched to a gene: 8. The CDR3 extends over 15 amino acids. Per the germline V gene, CDR1 is SEHNR and CDR2 is FQNEAQ (reference sequence). CDR3: CASSAAGQLNQPQHF. CDR3 in DNA: TGTGCCAGCAGCGCCGCGGGACAGCTAAATCAGCCCCAGCATTTT.

This clone was counted once. The chain joins TRBV7-2 to TRBJ2-2; 8 bases align to TRBD2. Trimming took 5 bases from V and 6 from J; bases not matched to a gene: 11. Per the germline V gene, CDR1 is SGHTA and CDR2 is FQGNSA. The CDR3 runs to 16 residues. The CDR3 sequence is CASSLDGGVIAGELFF. In nucleotides, the CDR3 is TGTGCCAGCAGCCTCGACGGGGGGGTTATAGCCGGGGAGCTGTTTTTT.

The chain uses TRBV2 and TRBJ2-3, with 9 bases identical to TRBD2. V shed 6 bases and J 4 bases; nucleotides not matched to a gene: 8. CDR1 SNHLY and CDR2 FYNNEI come from the germline V gene. This CDR3 is 15 amino acids long. The CDR3 spells CASRAGGGRADTQYF. CDR3 coding DNA: TGTGCCAGCAGAGCGGGAGGAGGTAGGGCAGATACGCAGTATTTT.

The J gene is TRBJ2-2, the V gene TRBV6-2 or TRBV6-3; 9 bases are a match to TRBD1. The trim removed 6 bases at V and 2 bases at J, leaving 7 bases unmatched. Germline lookup yields CDR1 MNHEY and CDR2 SVGEGT. The CDR3 sequence is 16 residues long. The CDR3, as DNA: TGTGCCAGCAGCCGCGAAACAGGGGGCAACACCGGGGAGCTGTTTTTT. This encodes CASSRETGGNTGELFF.

This chain joins TRBV7-9 and TRBJ1-1; D is undetermined. With 2 bases removed from V and 7 bases from J, the gap between germline ends came to 8 bases. CDR3 length: 12 residues. Germline V gene sequence: CDR1 SEHNR, CDR2 FQNEAQ (reference sequence). The CDR3 sequence is CASSLISDEAFF. For the CDR3, the DNA is TGTGCCAGCAGCTTAATCAGCGATGAAGCTTTCTTT.

The chain recombines TRBV7-3 with TRBJ2-2; possibly TRBD2 for D (5 bases). V dropped 1 base and J dropped 0 bases, with 12 bases sitting between them. The CDR3 totals 17 residues. Germline loops: CDR1 SGHTA, CDR2 FQGTGA. The CDR3: CASSLIPGTANTGELFF. DNA for the CDR3: TGTGCCAGCAGCTTAATACCGGGAACCGCGAACACCGGGGAGCTGTTTTTT.

The chain joins TRBV2 to TRBJ2-2; weak D call: TRBD1 (5 bases). V was pared by 1 base and J by 3 bases, with 12 bases between. There are 16 residues in the CDR3. Germline-derived CDR1 and CDR2 are SNHLY and FYNNEI. The CDR3 protein is CASSEGGAGYTGELFF. DNA for the CDR3: TGTGCCAGCAGTGAAGGTGGGGCAGGTTACACCGGGGAGCTGTTTTTT.